A single sample is the source of the 30 T cell receptor beta chains below, sequenced in a study of T cell repertoires in cytomegalovirus infection. Using its own MiXCR run on the reads, TCRdb lists one record per CDR3 protein. The data contain 160,000 or so distinct CDR3 sequences, 23% of them singletons. Material: PBMCs. The receptors come from a human donor in good health (CMV status not recorded). Some clones in this sample may be carry-over from other donors' samples.

This clonotype has a handful of counts. The V call is TRBV7-9, the J call TRBJ2-5; D is ambiguous. V was cut by 3 bases and J by 4 bases, with 12 bases left in between. CDR3 length equals 14 residues. CDR1 SEHNR and CDR2 FQNEAQ come from the germline V gene (reference sequence). Here the CDR3 DNA reads TGTGCCAGCAGCTTCCAGATGCCCACAGAGACCCAGTACTTC. Its translation: CASSFQMPTETQYF.

This clonotype was seen a few times. CDR3 region: CAISPRSDSTGELFF. CDR3 in DNA: TGTGCCATCAGTCCCCGTAGCGACTCCACCGGGGAGCTGTTTTTT. The chain links TRBV10-3 to TRBJ2-2; weak D call: TRBD2 (5 bases). The CDR3 totals 15 residues. Trimming took off 5 bases at V and 4 bases at J, with 14 bases between the two ends. Germline V lookup: CDR1 ENHRY, CDR2 SYGVKD.

Ten or more counts support this clonotype. The chain combines TRBV7-2 with TRBJ2-7, with 13 bases aligning to TRBD2. Germline CDR1 reads SGHTA; CDR2 reads FQGNSA. The CDR3 runs to 16 residues. J lost 3 bases, V lost 5 bases, and 7 bases had no gene match. The CDR3 is CASSPEGLAGNYEQYF. The CDR3 DNA follows: TGTGCCAGCAGCCCCGAGGGACTAGCGGGGAACTACGAGCAGTACTTC.

This clonotype was counted between two and nine times. The chain recombines TRBV6-1 with TRBJ2-1; 11 nucleotides line up with TRBD2. The germline CDR1 and CDR2 sequences are MNHNS and SASEGT. The CDR3 spans 16 residues. V lost 7 bases to trimming and J lost 10 bases; unmatched junction nucleotides: 15. CDR3 sequence: CASTFQEVAGGREQFF. CDR3 sequence (DNA): TGTGCCAGCACCTTCCAAGAGGTAGCGGGAGGGCGCGAGCAGTTCTTC.

This clonotype is medium-sized. The V call is TRBV7-2, the J call TRBJ1-6; D is possibly TRBD1 (6 bases). V was shortened by 2 bases and J by 7 bases, with 9 bases between the two germline ends. The germline gives CDR1 SGHTA, CDR2 FQGNSA. This CDR3 is 14 amino acids long. The CDR3 bases are TGTGCCAGCAGCTTACTACAGGGCAATTCACCCCTCCACTTT. Protein sequence: CASSLLQGNSPLHF.

CDR3 amino acids: CASSPWGLGFNPRGEETQYF. Here the CDR3 DNA reads TGTGCCAGCAGTCCCTGGGGTCTGGGCTTCAACCCGCGAGGCGAAGAGACCCAGTACTTC. The chain uses TRBV28 and TRBJ2-5, with D uncertain. Deletions cut 5 bases from V and 3 bases from J, with 31 bases between. Germline V gene lookup returns CDR1 MDHEN and CDR2 SYDVKM. The CDR3 length is 20 residues.

This chain links TRBV20-1 with TRBJ2-5; D ambiguous. This CDR3 comprises 12 residues. Germline assignment: CDR1 DFQATT and CDR2 SNEGSKA (reference sequence). V gave up 0 bases and J gave up 5 bases, with 7 bases separating them. CDR3: CSARDYRETQYF. CDR3 nucleotides: TGCAGTGCTAGAGATTATAGGGAGACCCAGTACTTC.

This clonotype was counted a few times. This sequence joins TRBV7-9 and TRBJ1-1; tentatively, D is TRBD1 (5 bases). This CDR3 is built from 12 residues. V was cut by 11 bases and J by 0 bases, with 10 bases left in between. Germline V gene data show CDR1 as SEHNR and CDR2 as FQNEAQ (reference sequence). The CDR3 nucleotides read TGTGCCGGGACGGCTATGAACACTGAAGCTTTCTTT. As protein: CAGTAMNTEAFF.

This clonotype was seen a handful of times. The V call is TRBV20-1, the J call TRBJ1-4; D unresolved. Trimming removed 0 bases at V and 7 bases at J, with 12 bases between. The CDR3 has 14 residues. Germline V gene sequence: CDR1 DFQATT, CDR2 SNEGSKA (reference sequence). CDR3 protein: CSARDPGIGEKLFF. In DNA form, the CDR3 reads TGCAGTGCTAGAGATCCGGGGATTGGTGAAAAACTGTTTTTT.

This chain connects TRBV9 to TRBJ2-1; TRBD1 is a possible D gene (6 bases). The germline CDR1 and CDR2 sequences are SGDLS and YYNGEE. The CDR3 has 15 residues. Trimming cost V 0 bases and J 6 bases, with 13 bases left between them. Here the CDR3 reads CASSVGMGAFNEQFF. As DNA, the CDR3 is TGTGCCAGCAGCGTAGGAATGGGGGCATTCAATGAGCAGTTCTTC.

This clonotype was seen more than once but under ten times. The chain recombines TRBV29-1 with TRBJ2-7, with D perhaps given as TRBD1 or TRBD2 (5 bases each). Germline loops: CDR1 SQVTM, CDR2 ANQGSEA. CDR3 length equals 13 residues. Trimming left V 3 bases short and J 1 base short, with 10 bases between. CDR3 sequence reads: CSVEGDGSYEQYF. The CDR3 bases are TGCAGCGTTGAGGGGGACGGTTCCTACGAGCAGTACTTC.

This clonotype was recorded many times. The gene calls are TRBV28 and TRBJ2-2; D remains ambiguous. With 6 bases removed from V and 2 bases from J, the gap between germline ends came to 7 bases. Germline V lookup: CDR1 MDHEN, CDR2 SYDVKM. This CDR3 is built from 13 residues. The CDR3 protein is CASSSTNTGELFF. The CDR3 bases are TGTGCCAGCAGCTCTACAAACACCGGGGAGCTGTTTTTT.

This clonotype has only a few counts. This chain links TRBV29-1 with TRBJ1-2; TRBD1 might be the D (5 bases). The CDR3 loop spans 9 amino acids. V was trimmed by 7 bases and J by 6 bases, leaving 6 bases between them. Germline V gene sequence: CDR1 SQVTM, CDR2 ANQGSEA. In DNA, the CDR3 is TGCAGCGCCAGGGATGGCTACACCTTC. It specifies CSARDGYTF.

The sample holds many counts of this clonotype. The V and J genes are TRBV7-2 and TRBJ1-2; D unclear. The CDR3 spans 14 residues. V was cut by 1 base and J by 4 bases, with 10 bases left in between. Germline lookup yields CDR1 SGHTA and CDR2 FQGNSA. The CDR3 here is CASSLDREFYGYTF. DNA of the CDR3: TGTGCCAGCAGCTTAGATCGGGAGTTCTATGGCTACACCTTC.

This clonotype was observed at least ten times. The rearrangement links TRBV4-1 to TRBJ1-5, with D possibly matching TRBD1 (6 bases). The ends were cut back, 3 bases at V and 9 bases at J, with 18 bases in the middle. The CDR3 spans 15 residues. Germline V gene sequence: CDR1 MGHRA, CDR2 YSYEKL. The CDR3 reads CASSHVPRGLRPQHF. The DNA for the CDR3 is TGCGCCAGCAGCCATGTCCCCAGGGGATTGCGGCCCCAGCATTTT.

The chain employs TRBV12-3 or TRBV12-4 and TRBJ1-1; D remains ambiguous. The V end was cut by 3 bases, the J end by 3 bases, with 8 bases between. The CDR3 has 13 residues. The CDR3 spells CASSLTWDTEAFF. The CDR3 nucleotides are TGTGCCAGCAGTTTGACTTGGGACACTGAAGCTTTCTTT.

The table lists this clonotype with many counts. This chain connects TRBV7-2 to TRBJ1-2, with a weak D call TRBD1 (5 bases). V lost 7 bases and J lost 3, with 12 bases in between. CDR3 length: 13 amino acids. CDR1 is SGHTA, CDR2 FQGNSA, per germline. CDR3 protein: CASTSRGDYGYTF. The DNA for the CDR3 is TGTGCCAGCACCTCGAGAGGGGACTATGGCTACACCTTC.

V and J are TRBV12-3 or TRBV12-4 and TRBJ2-5, with 7 nucleotides matching TRBD1. CDR3 length: 17 amino acids. Unmatched junction bases numbered 14, after V lost 4 bases and J lost 3 bases. Here the CDR3 DNA reads TGTGCCAGCAGTTCCACCATACGACAGGGCAGTGAAGAGACCCAGTACTTC. Translating it yields CASSSTIRQGSEETQYF.

Of note for this clonotype: An end of the junction does not agree with germline; a read error may underlie this. The gene calls are TRBV28 and TRBJ2-7, with TRBD2 identical over 12 bases. Germline assignment: CDR1 MDHEN and CDR2 SYDVKM. The length of the CDR3 is 14 residues. The chain's CDR3 is CANSPGLAGSEQYF. The CDR3 DNA follows: TGTGCCAACAGTCCCGGACTAGCGGGATCCGAGCAGTATTTC. Combining the CDR3 with reference TRBV28 and TRBJ2-7 gives the whole variable domain DVKVTQSSRYLVKRTGEKVFLECVQDMDHENMFWYRQDPGLGLRLIYFSYDVKMKEKGDIPEGYSVSREKKERFSLILESASTNQTSMYLCANSPGLAGSEQYFGPGTRLTVT.

This clonotype was detected a few times. The chain joins TRBV5-1 to TRBJ1-1; D is possibly TRBD1 (5 bases). The CDR3 consists of 11 residues. Trimming took off 5 bases at V and 8 bases at J, with 10 bases between the two ends. CDR1 SGHRS and CDR2 YFSETQ come from the germline V gene. Written as DNA, the CDR3 is TGCGCCAGCAGGTATAGACAGGAAGCTTTCTTT. Translating it yields CASRYRQEAFF.

The chain has TRBV27 and TRBJ2-7, with 8 bases fitting TRBD2. Trimming cost V 5 bases and J 3 bases; bases outside gene matches: 3. CDR3 length equals 13 residues. The germline gives CDR1 MNHEY, CDR2 SMNVEV (reference sequence). The CDR3 bases are TGTGCCAGCAGTAGGAGCGGGAGCTACGAGCAGTACTTC. Encoded protein: CASSRSGSYEQYF.

This clonotype was counted between two and nine times. The genes are TRBV6-6 and TRBJ2-7; tentatively, D is TRBD1 (6 bases). Trimming pared 6 bases from V and 3 bases from J, leaving 18 bases between. CDR1 is MNHNY and CDR2 is SVGAGI in the germline V gene (reference sequence). This CDR3 region has 15 residues. The CDR3 reads CASRPAGAVNYEQYF. CDR3 in DNA: TGTGCCAGCAGGCCCGCAGGGGCCGTAAACTACGAGCAGTACTTC.

The V gene is TRBV5-1, the J gene TRBJ1-1; tentatively, D is TRBD1 (6 bases). This CDR3 region has 15 residues. Trimming removed 0 bases from V and 0 bases from J, with 9 bases in between. CDR1 and CDR2 (germline): SGHRS, YFSETQ. CDR3 sequence reads: CASSLVGDMNTEAFF. The CDR3 bases are TGCGCCAGCAGCTTGGTGGGGGACATGAACACTGAAGCTTTCTTT.

This chain connects TRBV20-1 to TRBJ2-3, with TRBD2 matching over 14 bases. The germline gives CDR1 DFQATT, CDR2 SNEGSKA (reference sequence). Germline trimming cut 2 bases from V and 5 bases from J; bases unmatched to any gene: 9. The CDR3 spans 17 residues. The CDR3 region has the DNA TGCAGTGCTAGATCCTTTATGGGACTAGCGGGGGTAGATACGCAGTATTTT. This sequence encodes CSARSFMGLAGVDTQYF.

This clonotype was found many times. The chain has TRBV7-8 and TRBJ1-1, with TRBD1 as a possible D gene (6 bases). The CDR3 has 14 amino acids. The V end lost 5 bases, the J end lost 1 base, and 11 bases lay between the germline ends. Germline CDR1 is SGHVS and CDR2 is FQNEAQ. CDR3 region: CASSHMTGNTEAFF. CDR3 sequence (DNA): TGTGCCAGCAGCCATATGACAGGGAACACTGAAGCTTTCTTT.

The J gene is TRBJ1-3, the V gene TRBV28; 9 bases agree with TRBD1. From germline, CDR1 is MDHEN and CDR2 SYDVKM. This CDR3 contains 15 residues. V was clipped by 4 bases and J by 4 bases; unmatched bases: 5. The CDR3 region is CASSSSGTGGNTIYF. CDR3 coding DNA: TGTGCCAGCAGTTCGTCCGGGACAGGGGGAAACACCATATATTTT.

V usage is TRBV20-1 and J usage is TRBJ2-1; D not resolved. Germline V gives CDR1 DFQATT, CDR2 SNEGSKA (reference sequence). Between the trimmed V and J ends, which lost 2 bases and 1 base, there was a span of 9 bases. This CDR3 spans 14 amino acids. Here the CDR3 DNA reads TGCAGTGCTAGAATGGGCGGATCCTACAATGAGCAGTTCTTC. Translating it yields CSARMGGSYNEQFF.

The chain carries TRBV10-3 and TRBJ2-1; no reliable D call. The CDR3 totals 11 residues. Germline values: CDR1 ENHRY, CDR2 SYGVKD. The V gene lost 2 bases and the J gene lost 8 bases, with 4 bases spanning the gap. The CDR3 loop reads CAISEGDEQFF. In DNA, the CDR3 is TGTGCCATCAGTGAGGGTGATGAGCAGTTCTTC.

There are a few counts of this clonotype. The V call is TRBV15, the J call TRBJ1-2; 8 positions match TRBD1. CDR1 and CDR2 from the germline V gene are LNHNV and YYDKDF (reference sequence). Trimming took 1 base from V and 4 from J; bases not matched to a gene: 8. The CDR3 runs to 16 residues. This CDR3 is CATSRGPGTGRYGYTF. CDR3 nucleotide sequence: TGTGCCACCAGCAGAGGCCCCGGGACAGGACGCTATGGCTACACCTTC.

V gene TRBV5-4 combines with J gene TRBJ1-2; 8 nucleotides align to TRBD1. Germline V gene data show CDR1 as SGHNT and CDR2 as YYREEE (reference sequence). Losses at the gene ends were 0 bases for V and 4 bases for J; bases not matched to a gene: 5. This CDR3 spans 15 amino acids. CDR3 sequence: CASSLGTGGSYGYTF. Here the CDR3 DNA reads TGTGCCAGCAGCTTGGGTACAGGGGGGAGCTATGGCTACACCTTC.